Here is one TCR beta chain with its context. The record originates from a study of blood T cell repertoires in COVID-19. Study overall: The samples span acute and convalescent COVID-19 from the United States, Italy and Spain. Sources were T cells, B-cell-depleted T cells, or PBMCs; the material itself was cDNA or gDNA.

V lost 4 bases, J lost 0 bases, and 16 bases lay in between. CDR1 LNHDA and CDR2 SQIVND come from the germline V gene (reference sequence). CDR3 length: 18 amino acids. In the original workflow: Amplification from reference gene primers served as the basis for estimated nucleated cell counts. Here immunoSEQ multiplex PCR was the method, and the copy in TCRdb shows in-frame clones only, minus some. V, J and clone size derive from that table, while D and trimming were established from the DNA sequence. The table lists about 180,000 clones, roughly 86% of them singletons. Those enrolled in Seattle joined during active infection and were followed longitudinally afterward.

The receptor was isolated from a man aged 55 to 69 with COVID-19, enrolled during active disease. The chain recombines TRBV19 with TRBJ2-6; perhaps TRBD2 as D (5 bases). Sequenced input: peripheral blood. The CDR3: CASSTPGEFYSGANVLTF. DNA of the CDR3: TGTGCCAGTAGTACCCCCGGGGAATTCTACTCTGGGGCCAACGTCCTGACTTTC.